What follows are 2 T cell receptor beta chains derived from one specimen sequenced in a study of blood T cell repertoires in COVID-19 (dated by TCRdb to 2019 to 2021). The library was prepared using the immunoSEQ multiplex PCR assay. The table was pulled from immuneACCESS by TCRdb, which kept in-frame rearrangements only. Such tables lose some clones; where checked, under half of the loss comes from unresolved V genes, and the rest has no known cause. The sample table records 140,000 or so clones; about three quarters of these occur just once. The ten largest clonotypes hold around 17% of the sample. Sequencing was done on a sample of peripheral blood. The receptors shown here come from a man aged 50-59 years with acute or convalescent COVID-19.

J is TRBJ1-1 and V is TRBV5-4; D remains unclear. This CDR3 is built from 15 residues. The germline V and J ends were trimmed by 1 base and 0 bases, with 10 bases remaining between them. Germline V gene sequence: CDR1 SGHNT, CDR2 YYREEE (reference sequence). The CDR3 DNA sequence: TGTGCCAGCAGCTTGCGGCAGGCGCTGAACACTGAAGCTTTCTTT. Translated, it gives CASSLRQALNTEAFF.

The chain recombines TRBV6-5 with TRBJ1-2, with a weak D call TRBD1 (5 bases). The CDR3 has 13 amino acids. The germline V gene encodes CDR1 MNHEY and CDR2 SVGAGI. The V end was cut by 2 bases, the J end by 4 bases, with 8 bases between. The CDR3 loop reads CASSYGALYGYTF. The DNA of the CDR3 is TGTGCCAGCAGTTACGGGGCTCTCTATGGCTACACCTTC.